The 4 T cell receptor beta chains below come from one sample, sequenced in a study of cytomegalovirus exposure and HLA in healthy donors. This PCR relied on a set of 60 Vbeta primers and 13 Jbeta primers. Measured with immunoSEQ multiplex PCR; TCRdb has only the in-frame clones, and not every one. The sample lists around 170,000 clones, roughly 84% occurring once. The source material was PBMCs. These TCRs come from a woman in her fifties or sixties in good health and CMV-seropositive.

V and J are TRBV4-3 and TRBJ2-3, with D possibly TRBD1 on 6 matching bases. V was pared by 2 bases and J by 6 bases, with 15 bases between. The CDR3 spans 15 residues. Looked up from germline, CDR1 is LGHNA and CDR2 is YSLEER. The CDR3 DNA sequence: TGCGCCAGCAGCCAACAGGGGCCGCCCGGGGATACGCAGTATTTT. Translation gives CASSQQGPPGDTQYF.

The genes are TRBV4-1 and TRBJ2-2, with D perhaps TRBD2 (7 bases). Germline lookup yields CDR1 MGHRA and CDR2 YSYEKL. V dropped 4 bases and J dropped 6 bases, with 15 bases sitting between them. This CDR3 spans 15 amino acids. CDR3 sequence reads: CASSLGRGGSGELFF. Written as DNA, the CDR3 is TGCGCCAGCAGCCTTGGCAGGGGAGGGTCCGGGGAGCTGTTTTTT.

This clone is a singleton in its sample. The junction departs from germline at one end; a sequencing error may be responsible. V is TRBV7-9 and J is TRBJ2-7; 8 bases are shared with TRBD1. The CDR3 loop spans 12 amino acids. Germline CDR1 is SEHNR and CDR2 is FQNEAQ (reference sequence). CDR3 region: CSSSFSTGTGYF. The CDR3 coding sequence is TGTTCCAGCAGCTTTTCCACCGGGACAGGTTACTTC.

The CDR3 bases are TGTGCCAGCAGTGATCGGACAGGGGTTGGTGAAAAACTGTTTTTT. It encodes CASSDRTGVGEKLFF. V usage is TRBV2 and J usage is TRBJ1-4; TRBD1 matches 9 bases. The CDR3 is 15 amino acids. The germline gives CDR1 SNHLY, CDR2 FYNNEI. The junction had 6 bases not matched to a gene; V was cut back by 3 bases and J by 7 bases.